This T cell receptor beta chain came from a study of identical twins. Study-wide points: Zero-insertion analyses could be partly confounded by invariant MAIT and iNKT cells. Conclusions leaned on cross-sectional statistical analysis and did not track the same donors over time.

This clonotype was counted ten times or more. Its antigen is still unknown. TCRdb passed the 5' RACE reads through MiXCR, listing each CDR3 protein once. This repertoire shows 100,000 or so distinct CDR3 sequences, 5.9% found once; its top ten account for about 12%. Trimming took 7 bases from V and 4 from J, leaving 11 bases between them. The CDR3 contains 12 residues. The sequence derives from a woman between 45 and 65 years old in good health. The V and J genes are TRBV12-3 or TRBV12-4 and TRBJ2-7; a possible D gene is TRBD1 (7 bases). Material for sequencing was memory T cells sorted from blood. The CDR3: CASKAGGYEQYF. The CDR3 DNA reads TGTGCCAGCAAGGCAGGGGGGTACGAGCAGTACTTC.